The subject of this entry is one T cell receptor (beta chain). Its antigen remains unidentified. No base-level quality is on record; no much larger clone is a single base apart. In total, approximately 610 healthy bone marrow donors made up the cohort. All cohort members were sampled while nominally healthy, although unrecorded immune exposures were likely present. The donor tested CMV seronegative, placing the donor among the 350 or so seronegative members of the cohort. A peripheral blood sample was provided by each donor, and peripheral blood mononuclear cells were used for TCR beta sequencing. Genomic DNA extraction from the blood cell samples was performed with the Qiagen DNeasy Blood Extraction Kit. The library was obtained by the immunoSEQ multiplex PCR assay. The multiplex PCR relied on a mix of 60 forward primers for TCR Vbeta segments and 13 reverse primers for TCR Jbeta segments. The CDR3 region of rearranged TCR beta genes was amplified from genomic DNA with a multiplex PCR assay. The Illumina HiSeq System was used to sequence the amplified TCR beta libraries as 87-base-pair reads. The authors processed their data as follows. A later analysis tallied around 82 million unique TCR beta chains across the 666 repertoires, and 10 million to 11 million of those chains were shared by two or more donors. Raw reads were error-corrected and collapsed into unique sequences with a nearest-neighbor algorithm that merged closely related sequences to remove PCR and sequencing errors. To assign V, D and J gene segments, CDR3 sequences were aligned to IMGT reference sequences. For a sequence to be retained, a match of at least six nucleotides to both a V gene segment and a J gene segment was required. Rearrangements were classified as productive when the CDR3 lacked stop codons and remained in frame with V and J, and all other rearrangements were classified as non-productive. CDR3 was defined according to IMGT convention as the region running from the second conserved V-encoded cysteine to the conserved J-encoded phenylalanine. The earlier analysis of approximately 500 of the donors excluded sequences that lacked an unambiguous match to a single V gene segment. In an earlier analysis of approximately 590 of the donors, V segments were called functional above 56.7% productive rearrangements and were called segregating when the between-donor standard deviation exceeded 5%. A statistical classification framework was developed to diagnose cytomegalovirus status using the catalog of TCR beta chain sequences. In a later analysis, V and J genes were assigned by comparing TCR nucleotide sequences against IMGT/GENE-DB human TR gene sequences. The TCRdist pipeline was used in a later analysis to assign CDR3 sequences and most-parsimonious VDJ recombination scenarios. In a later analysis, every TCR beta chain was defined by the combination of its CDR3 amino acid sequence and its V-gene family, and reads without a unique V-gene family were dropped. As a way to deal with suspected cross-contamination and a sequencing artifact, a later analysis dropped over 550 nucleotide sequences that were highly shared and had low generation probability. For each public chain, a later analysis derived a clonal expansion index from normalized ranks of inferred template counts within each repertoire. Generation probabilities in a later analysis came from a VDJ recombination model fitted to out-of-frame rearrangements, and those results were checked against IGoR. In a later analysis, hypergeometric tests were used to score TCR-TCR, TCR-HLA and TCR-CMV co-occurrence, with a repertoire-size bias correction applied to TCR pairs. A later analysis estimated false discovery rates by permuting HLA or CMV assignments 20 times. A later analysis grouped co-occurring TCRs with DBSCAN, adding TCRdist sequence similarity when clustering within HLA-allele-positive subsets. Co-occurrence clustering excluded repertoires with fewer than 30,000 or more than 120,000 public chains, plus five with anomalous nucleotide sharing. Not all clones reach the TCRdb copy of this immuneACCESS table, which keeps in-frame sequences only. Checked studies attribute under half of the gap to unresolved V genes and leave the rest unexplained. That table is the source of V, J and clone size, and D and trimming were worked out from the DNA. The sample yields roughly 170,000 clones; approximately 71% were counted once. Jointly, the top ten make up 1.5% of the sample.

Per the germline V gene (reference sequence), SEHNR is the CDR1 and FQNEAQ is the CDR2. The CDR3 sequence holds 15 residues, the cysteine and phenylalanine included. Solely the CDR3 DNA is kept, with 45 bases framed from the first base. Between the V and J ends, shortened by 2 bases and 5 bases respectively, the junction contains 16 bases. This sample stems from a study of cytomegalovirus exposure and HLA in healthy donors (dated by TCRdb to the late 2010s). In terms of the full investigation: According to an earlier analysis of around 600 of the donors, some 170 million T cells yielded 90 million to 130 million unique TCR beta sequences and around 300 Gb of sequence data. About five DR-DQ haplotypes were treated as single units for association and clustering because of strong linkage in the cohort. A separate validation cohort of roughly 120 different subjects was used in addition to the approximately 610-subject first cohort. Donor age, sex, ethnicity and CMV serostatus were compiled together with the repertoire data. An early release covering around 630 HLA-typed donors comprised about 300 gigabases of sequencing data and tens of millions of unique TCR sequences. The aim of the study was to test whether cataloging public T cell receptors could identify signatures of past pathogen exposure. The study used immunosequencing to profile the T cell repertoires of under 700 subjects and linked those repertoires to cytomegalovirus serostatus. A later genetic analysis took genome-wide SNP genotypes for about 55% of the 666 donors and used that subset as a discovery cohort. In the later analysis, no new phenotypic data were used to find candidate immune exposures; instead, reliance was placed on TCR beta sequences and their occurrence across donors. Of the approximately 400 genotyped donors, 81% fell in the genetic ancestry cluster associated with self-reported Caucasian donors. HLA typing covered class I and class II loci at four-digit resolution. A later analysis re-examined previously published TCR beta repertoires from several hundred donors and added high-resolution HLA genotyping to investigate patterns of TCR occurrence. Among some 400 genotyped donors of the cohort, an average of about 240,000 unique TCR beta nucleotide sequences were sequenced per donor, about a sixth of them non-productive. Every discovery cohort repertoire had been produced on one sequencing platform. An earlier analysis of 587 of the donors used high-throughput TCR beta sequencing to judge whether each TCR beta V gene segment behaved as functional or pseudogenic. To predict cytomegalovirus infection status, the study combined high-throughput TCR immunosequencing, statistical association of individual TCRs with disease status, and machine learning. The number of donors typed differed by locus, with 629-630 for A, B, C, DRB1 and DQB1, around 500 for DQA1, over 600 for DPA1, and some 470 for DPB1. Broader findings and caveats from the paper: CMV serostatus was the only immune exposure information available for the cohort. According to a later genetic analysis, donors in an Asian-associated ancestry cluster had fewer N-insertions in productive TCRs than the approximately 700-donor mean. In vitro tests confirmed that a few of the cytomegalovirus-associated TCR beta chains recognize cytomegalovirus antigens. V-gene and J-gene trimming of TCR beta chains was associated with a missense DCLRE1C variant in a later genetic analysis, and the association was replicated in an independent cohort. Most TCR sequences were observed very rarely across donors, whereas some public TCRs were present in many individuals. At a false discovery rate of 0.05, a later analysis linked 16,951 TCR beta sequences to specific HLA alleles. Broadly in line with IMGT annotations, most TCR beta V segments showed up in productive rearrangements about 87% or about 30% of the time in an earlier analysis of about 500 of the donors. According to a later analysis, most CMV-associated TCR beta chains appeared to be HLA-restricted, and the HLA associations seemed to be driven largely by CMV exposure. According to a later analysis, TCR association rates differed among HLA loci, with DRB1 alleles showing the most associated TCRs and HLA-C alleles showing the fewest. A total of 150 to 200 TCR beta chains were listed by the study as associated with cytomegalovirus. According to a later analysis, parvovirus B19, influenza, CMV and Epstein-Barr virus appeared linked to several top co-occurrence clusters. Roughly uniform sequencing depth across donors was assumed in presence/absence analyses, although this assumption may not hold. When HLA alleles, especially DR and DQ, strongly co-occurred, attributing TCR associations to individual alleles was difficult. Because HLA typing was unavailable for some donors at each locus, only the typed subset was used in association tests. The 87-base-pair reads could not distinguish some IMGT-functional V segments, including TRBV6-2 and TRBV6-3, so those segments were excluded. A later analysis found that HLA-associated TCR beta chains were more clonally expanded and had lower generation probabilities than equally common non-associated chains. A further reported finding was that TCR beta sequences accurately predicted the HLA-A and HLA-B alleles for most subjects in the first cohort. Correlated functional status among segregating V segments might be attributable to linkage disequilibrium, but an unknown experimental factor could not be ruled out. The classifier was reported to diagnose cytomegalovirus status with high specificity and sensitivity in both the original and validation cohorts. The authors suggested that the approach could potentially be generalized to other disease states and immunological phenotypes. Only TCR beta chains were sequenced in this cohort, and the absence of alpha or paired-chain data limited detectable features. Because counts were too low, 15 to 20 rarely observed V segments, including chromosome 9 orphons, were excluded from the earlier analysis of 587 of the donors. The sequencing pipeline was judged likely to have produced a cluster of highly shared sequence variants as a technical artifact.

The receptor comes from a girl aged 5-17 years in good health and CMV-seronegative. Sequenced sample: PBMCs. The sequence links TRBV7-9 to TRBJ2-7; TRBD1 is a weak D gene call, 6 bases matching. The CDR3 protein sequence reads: CASSLSGRPGDEQYF. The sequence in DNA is TGTGCCAGCAGCTTATCGGGCCGGCCAGGGGACGAGCAGTACTTC.